This T cell receptor (beta chain) is from a study of blood T cell repertoires in COVID-19. The CDR3 is 16 amino acids. Per the germline V gene, CDR1 is MNHEY and CDR2 is SVGEGT. V was clipped by 4 bases and J by 2 bases; unmatched bases: 9. Per the original methods: Amplification with reference gene primers provided the estimates of nucleated cell counts. This table comes from immunoSEQ multiplex PCR, and its TCRdb copy is limited to in-frame clones, with some not included. For V, J and clone size, that table is used; D and trimming come from the DNA. The data hold roughly 87,000 clones, with 85% to 90% observed a single time.

Specimen: peripheral blood. This receptor was obtained from a middle-aged man with acute or convalescent COVID-19. The V gene is TRBV6-2 or TRBV6-3, the J gene TRBJ2-7; 9 nucleotides agree with TRBD2. CDR3 in amino acids: CASSSGLAFTTYEQYF. The CDR3 DNA sequence: TGTGCCAGCAGTTCCGGACTAGCGTTTACTACCTACGAGCAGTACTTC.